A selection of T cell receptor beta chains follows, all from one sample in a study of technical replicates of blood from a few donors. Method: immunoSEQ multiplex PCR; TCRdb's copy keeps in-frame clones and lacks some. Among approximately 76,000 clones, just over 85% were seen once, and the ten largest hold 4.5% to 6%. Input material: PBMCs. The source is a human donor in good health. Some clones in this sample may be carry-over from other donors' samples. Each CDR3 is given with its conserved first and last residue. D genes are given only for firm matches. Size is stated for part of the rows, as once, few or many counts, or as a class when the clone is expanded.

>TRBV4-3|TRBD1|NA|TRBJ2-5
TGCGCCAGCAGCCAAGATCCCCAGGGGGCGTGGGAGACCCAGTACTTC
CASSQDPQGAWETQYF
>TRBV7-9|NA|NA|TRBJ1-2
TGTGCCAGCAGCTCACAGAGGGAGGCTAACTATGGCTACACCTTC
CASSSQREANYGYTF
>TRBV10-1|TRBD1|NA|TRBJ1-2
TGCGCCAGCAGTCGGGACAGGGAGAACTATGGCTACACCTTC
CASSRDRENYGYTF
>TRBV28|NA|NA|TRBJ1-1
TGTGCCAGTCTGAGTGATTTTGAGGGGGATGGGGCTGAAGCTTTCTTT
CASLSDFEGDGAEAFF
>TRBV5-4|TRBD1|NA|TRBJ2-1
TGTGCCAGCAGCGTCGACAGGGGAAACTACAATGAGCAGTTCTTC
CASSVDRGNYNEQFF
>TRBV5-1|NA|NA|TRBJ1-5
TGCGCCAGCAGCTTGGCATCCGGGGGCAATCAGCCCCAGCATTTT
CASSLASGGNQPQHF
>TRBV7-8|TRBD2|NA|TRBJ2-5
TGTGCCAGCAGCTTAGGACTAGCGGGGGGAGGATGGGAGACCCAGTACTTC
CASSLGLAGGGWETQYF
>TRBV21-1|NA|NA|TRBJ2-1
TGTGCCAGCAGCCCAACAGGGGGCCGCTACAATGAGCAGTTCTTC
CASSPTGGRYNEQFF
>TRBV11-3|TRBD2|NA|TRBJ2-5
TGTGCCAGCATGGGGAGGGGGGGAAAGCGGGAGGGCCTGGAGACCCAGTACTTC
CASMGRGGKREGLETQYF
>TRBV4-3|TRBD2|NA|TRBJ2-1
TGCGCCAGCAGCCAAAGACTAGCGGGAAGGAATGAGCAGTTCTTC
CASSQRLAGRNEQFF
>TRBV7-2|TRBD1|NA|TRBJ2-7
TGTGCCAGCAGCTTAGCAGGACAGGGGGTTGCCGAGCAGTACTTC
CASSLAGQGVAEQYF
>TRBV21-1|NA|NA|TRBJ2-7
TGTGCCAGCAGCAAAGTCGGGAGGGAGCAGTACTTC
CASSKVGREQYF
>TRBV2|TRBD1|NA|TRBJ1-2
TGTGCCAGCAGGGGGACAGACAACTATGGCTACACCTTC
CASRGTDNYGYTF
>TRBV7-2|NA|NA|TRBJ2-1
TGTGCCAGCAGCTCCCCGGGACTCCTGGTGGGTGAGCAGTTCTTC
CASSSPGLLVGEQFF
>TRBV4-3|NA|NA|TRBJ1-6
TGCGCCAGCAGCCAAGAAAACCAGGGGTCTAATTCACCCCTCCACTTT
CASSQENQGSNSPLHF
>TRBV10-3|NA|few|TRBJ1-1
TGTGCCATCAGTGAGACGGGGGGCAGGGAAGCTTTCTTT
CAISETGGREAFF
>TRBV10-3|TRBD2|NA|TRBJ2-7
TGTGCCATCAGTGAGTCAGTCGGGAGGGCCGCCGAGCAGTACTTC
CAISESVGRAAEQYF